A single sample is the source of the 18 T cell receptor beta chains below, sequenced in a study of blood T cell repertoires in COVID-19 (dated by TCRdb to 2019 to 2021). The protocol used for the library was the immunoSEQ multiplex PCR assay. As stored in TCRdb, this immuneACCESS dataset retains in-frame rearrangements with V and J assigned. A fraction of the clones does not appear; measured against another copy, unresolved V genes explain less than half of the discrepancy, and the remainder lacks a known reason. This sample is represented by approximately 85,000 clones; approximately 86% of them were singletons. 3% of the sample rests with the top ten. The sequencing sample was made of peripheral blood. The receptors here all came from a woman aged 50 to 65 with active or convalescent COVID-19.

V is TRBV18 and J is TRBJ1-1; D ambiguous. The germline V gene has CDR1 KGHSH and CDR2 LQKENI. The CDR3 consists of 13 residues. The V end was cut by 3 bases, the J end by 5 bases, with 10 bases between. The CDR3 region has the DNA TGTGCCAGCTCACCCTCGGTCGTAACTGAAGCTTTCTTT. It translates to CASSPSVVTEAFF.

CDR3 in DNA: TGTGCCAGCAGTTCGCTACAGGGCTATGGCTACACCTTC. It codes for CASSSLQGYGYTF. The chain couples TRBV12-3 or TRBV12-4 to TRBJ1-2; D is possibly TRBD1 (6 bases). V was cut by 4 bases and J by 4 bases, with 10 bases left in between. CDR3 length: 13 residues.

This chain joins TRBV9 and TRBJ2-1; perhaps TRBD2 as D (7 bases). This CDR3 comprises 13 residues. The germline V and J ends were trimmed by 7 bases and 9 bases, with 17 bases remaining between them. Germline CDR1 SGDLS, CDR2 YYNGEE. The CDR3 sequence is CASASRGAREQFF. CDR3 in DNA: TGTGCCAGCGCCTCCCGGGGGGCGCGTGAGCAGTTCTTC.

The CDR3 region is CASSFGTGGLETQYF. The CDR3 DNA reads TGTGCCAGCAGCTTCGGGACAGGGGGTTTGGAGACCCAGTACTTC. The genes are TRBV7-6 and TRBJ2-5; 11 nucleotides match TRBD1. V dropped 3 bases and J dropped 5; count of bases not matched to a gene: 5. Germline V gene lookup returns CDR1 SGHVS and CDR2 FNYEAQ. This CDR3 has 15 residues.

This clone appeared once. The chain links TRBV11-3 to TRBJ2-2; a weak D match, TRBD1 (5 bases). CDR3 length: 15 residues. The germline CDR1 and CDR2 sequences are SGHNT and YENEEA. Trimming left V 1 base short and J 2 bases short, with 8 bases between. The CDR3 loop is CASSLGQGNTGELFF. CDR3 coding DNA: TGTGCCAGCAGCTTAGGTCAGGGAAACACCGGGGAGCTGTTTTTT.

This sequence joins TRBV7-2 and TRBJ1-2; 10 bases are a match to TRBD1. CDR1 is SGHTA and CDR2 is FQGNSA in the germline V gene. The CDR3 sequence is 15 residues long. The J segment lost 5 bases and the V segment lost 1 base, leaving 4 bases of the junction unmatched. CDR3 sequence: CASSLGGDRGYGYTF. CDR3 in DNA: TGTGCCAGCAGCTTAGGTGGGGACAGGGGTTATGGCTACACCTTC.

The chain combines TRBV9 with TRBJ2-1, with 9 bases matching TRBD2. CDR3 size: 16 residues. Germline values: CDR1 SGDLS, CDR2 YYNGEE. J was trimmed by 6 bases and V by 3 bases; bases with no gene match: 10. The CDR3 region has the DNA TGTGCCAGCAGCGGAAAGCGGGGGGTCCCCGGCAATGAGCAGTTCTTC. Amino acid sequence: CASSGKRGVPGNEQFF.

The rearrangement links TRBV25-1 to TRBJ2-1; D gene uncertain. The V and J ends lost 3 bases and 6 bases respectively, with 9 bases between them. Germline lookup yields CDR1 MGHDK and CDR2 SYGVNS. The CDR3 consists of 13 residues. In DNA, the CDR3 is TGTGCCAGCAGTGATTTAGAGCCCAATGAGCAGTTCTTC. Translating gives CASSDLEPNEQFF.

The rearrangement joins TRBV18 to TRBJ2-7, with D perhaps matching TRBD1 (6 bases). Between the trimmed V and J ends, which lost 3 bases and 1 base, there was a span of 19 bases. This CDR3 contains 17 residues. Germline V gives CDR1 KGHSH, CDR2 LQKENI. CDR3 loop: CASSPPATGPLSYEQYF. The CDR3, as DNA: TGTGCCAGCTCACCTCCCGCGACAGGACCTTTATCCTACGAGCAGTACTTC.

This clone occurred a few times. The rearrangement uses TRBV30 and TRBJ2-1; no clear D gene. The CDR3 spans 10 residues. The V end was cut by 3 bases, the J end by 10 bases, with 7 bases between. The germline V gene encodes CDR1 GTSNPN and CDR2 SVGIG (reference sequence). CDR3 sequence: CAWSRSEQFF. For the CDR3, the DNA is TGTGCCTGGAGCAGGTCAGAGCAGTTCTTC.

This clone was counted a single time. The chain carries TRBV4-1 and TRBJ1-5; maybe TRBD1 (5 bases). Trimming pared 4 bases from V and 3 bases from J, leaving 13 bases between. The CDR3 is made up of 15 amino acids. Germline CDR1 is MGHRA and CDR2 is YSYEKL. The chain's CDR3 is CASSPWTGDNQPQHF. Written as DNA, the CDR3 is TGCGCCAGCAGCCCTTGGACGGGGGACAATCAGCCCCAGCATTTT.

The CDR3 here is CASTFAGLANEQFF. CDR3 DNA: TGTGCCAGTACCTTCGCTGGACTAGCCAATGAGCAGTTCTTC. The chain combines TRBV19 with TRBJ2-1; 8 nucleotides line up with TRBD2. Trimming removed 7 bases from V and 6 bases from J; junction bases left unmatched: 8. CDR1 is LNHDA, CDR2 SQIVND, per germline (reference sequence). The CDR3 is 14 residues long.

This clone was detected only a few times. The CDR3 spells CASSQEGSGVGVDTQYF. CDR3 in DNA: TGCGCCAGCAGCCAAGAAGGTAGCGGGGTAGGGGTGGATACGCAGTATTTT. V usage is TRBV4-3 and J usage is TRBJ2-3, with TRBD2 matching over 8 bases. Germline CDR1 reads LGHNA; CDR2 reads YSLEER. V lost 0 bases to trimming and J lost 6 bases; unmatched junction nucleotides: 11. The CDR3 loop spans 17 amino acids.

The rearrangement uses TRBV2 and TRBJ1-2; perhaps TRBD1 as D (5 bases). Looked up from germline, CDR1 is SNHLY and CDR2 is FYNNEI. V dropped 2 bases and J dropped 4 bases, with 11 bases sitting between them. This CDR3 has 14 amino acids. This CDR3 reads CASSELSGGYGYTF. The CDR3 DNA sequence: TGTGCCAGCAGTGAATTATCGGGGGGCTATGGCTACACCTTC.

This chain joins TRBV6-2 or TRBV6-3 and TRBJ2-2; 8 nucleotides line up with TRBD2. V trimming: 2 bases; J trimming: 5 bases; junction bases outside the gene matches: 19. CDR3 length equals 20 residues. Germline loops: CDR1 MNHEY, CDR2 SVGEGT. CDR3 sequence: CASSYLATGGLAGITGELFF. The CDR3 bases are TGTGCCAGCAGTTACCTCGCGACCGGGGGGCTAGCGGGCATAACCGGGGAGCTGTTTTTT.

This clone appeared once. V and J are TRBV4-1 and TRBJ1-6; no clear D gene. Germline CDR1 is MGHRA and CDR2 is YSYEKL. The CDR3 covers 17 residues. V lost 0 bases and J 7 bases, leaving 16 bases between the germline ends. CDR3 DNA: TGCGCCAGCAGCCAAGATACAGTTTTCCTCAGGAATTCACCCCTCCACTTT. It specifies CASSQDTVFLRNSPLHF.

The V gene is TRBV2, the J gene TRBJ1-6; TRBD1 agrees at 10 bases. The CDR3 sequence is 15 residues long. The junction had 4 bases not matched to a gene; V was cut back by 6 bases and J by 5 bases. Germline-derived CDR1 and CDR2 are SNHLY and FYNNEI. CDR3 in DNA: TGTGCCAGCAGAGGGACAGGGGTGAATAATTCACCCCTCCACTTT. Its protein product is CASRGTGVNNSPLHF.

This clone appeared a single time. The J gene is TRBJ1-2, the V gene TRBV5-1, with D possibly being TRBD1 (5 bases). Germline CDR1 and CDR2: SGHRS and YFSETQ. V was cut by 0 bases and J by 0 bases, with 15 bases left in between. The CDR3 is 17 amino acids. CDR3 region: CASSLDLGAGANYGYTF. The CDR3 DNA reads TGCGCCAGCAGCTTGGACTTGGGTGCGGGGGCTAACTATGGCTACACCTTC.